This entry features one T cell receptor beta chain sequence. Antigen unknown. This table comes from immunoSEQ multiplex PCR, and its TCRdb copy is limited to in-frame clones, with some not included. This table holds under 40,000 clones, around nine tenths found once. The source of the sample is a study of T cells in localized non-small cell lung cancer. Study findings and constraints: Prolonged overall survival went with higher T cell density in the blood. Exceeding tumor, uninvolved adjacent lung had the highest T cell clonality. A median around 55 of the top 100 tumor clones appeared in adjacent lung. Sequencing was limited to one tumor region, leaving the possibility of heterogeneity open.

Per the germline V gene, CDR1 is MNHEY and CDR2 is SMNVEV (reference sequence). The CDR3 has 18 residues. V lost 5 bases to trimming and J lost 0 bases; unmatched junction nucleotides: 15. The TCR originated in a woman aged 35 to 75 with stage I lung adenocarcinoma. The source was peripheral blood, collected before any cancer treatment. The rearrangement uses TRBV27 and TRBJ2-7, with TRBD1 identical over 8 bases. CDR3 nucleotide sequence: TGTGCCAGCAGTAATCCCCGGATCGACAGGGGACCCTCCTACGAGCAGTACTTC. It yields the protein CASSNPRIDRGPSYEQYF.